This TCR beta chain was sequenced in a study of cytomegalovirus exposure and HLA in healthy donors. Study results and limitations: Later analysis showed most CMV-associated TCR beta chains appearing HLA-restricted.

After removal of 5 bases from V and 8 bases from J, the junction contained 5 bases not matched to a gene. CDR3 length: 15 amino acids. Germline assignment: CDR1 MGHRA and CDR2 YSYEKL. In the PCR, 60 Vbeta and 13 Jbeta primers were used. Sequenced by immunoSEQ multiplex PCR; TCRdb stores in-frame clones only, minus some. Here the sample table reports more than 30,000 clones. As concerns this clone: Antigen: not known.

The sample consisted of PBMCs. The chain carries TRBV4-1 and TRBJ2-1; 14 nucleotides match TRBD2. This receptor was identified in a man aged 35-49 years in good health and CMV-seropositive. The DNA for the CDR3 is TGCGCCAGCAGCTCCGAGGGACTAGCGGGAGATGAGCAGTTCTTC. It yields the protein CASSSEGLAGDEQFF.